The T cell receptor (beta chain) under discussion was sequenced for a study of blood T cells in healthy people across ages. Background on the study: Template switching caught about one barcoded beta molecule for each two T cells. Points from the study as a whole: As naive T cell percentage varied, TCR beta diversity correlated strongly with it.

For this clonotype: The antigen is undetermined.

Germline CDR1 reads SEHNR; CDR2 reads FQNEAQ (reference sequence). V lost 8 bases and J lost 1, with 8 bases in between. The CDR3 has 12 amino acids. Each donor gave around 9.3 milliliters of peripheral blood. A sample-barcoded 5' primer and a J-beta primer mix were used in a second PCR of about 6 to 12 cycles. All cDNA molecules were each tagged by a template-switch adaptor with 12 random nucleotides. Using its own MiXCR run on the 5' RACE reads, TCRdb lists one record per CDR3 protein. Here the sample spans about 1 million distinct CDR3 sequences, 40% to 55% being singletons. This clonotype was sampled from a woman between 55 and 75 years old in good health. The chain uses TRBV7-9 and TRBJ1-1; TRBD1 might be the D (5 bases). Sequencing was done on a sample of blood. The CDR3 protein is CASARGNTEAFF. Written as DNA, the CDR3 is TGTGCCAGCGCAAGGGGGAACACTGAAGCTTTCTTT.